The next 18 T cell receptor beta chains were all read from a single sample in a study of cytomegalovirus exposure and HLA in healthy donors. PCR involved 60 Vbeta and 13 Jbeta primers. TCRdb keeps only in-frame clones here, not all; method: immunoSEQ multiplex PCR. The table has about 140,000 clones, around 66% seen once; the top ten hold 6.5%. Sequencing was carried out using PBMCs. All receptors derive from a woman aged 55-70 years in good health and CMV-seronegative.

CDR3 in amino acids: CASSPPGANEKLFF. The CDR3 DNA sequence: TGTGCCAGCTCACCTCCCGGGGCTAATGAAAAACTGTTTTTT. The rearrangement links TRBV18 to TRBJ1-4; D unresolved. The CDR3 is made up of 14 amino acids. The V gene lost 3 bases and the J gene lost 3 bases, with 8 bases spanning the gap. Germline assignment: CDR1 KGHSH and CDR2 LQKENI.

This clone was observed a single time. The V and J genes are TRBV10-3 and TRBJ2-7; 7 bases map to TRBD2. Losses at the gene ends were 2 bases for V and 2 bases for J; bases not matched to a gene: 0. Germline V gene lookup returns CDR1 ENHRY and CDR2 SYGVKD. This CDR3 comprises 13 residues. Written as DNA, the CDR3 is TGTGCCATCAGTGAGCGGGAGGCCTACGAGCAGTACTTC. This gives the protein CAISEREAYEQYF.

The gene calls are TRBV7-9 and TRBJ2-7; D perhaps matches TRBD2 (5 bases). The ends were cut back, 1 base at V and 11 bases at J, with 15 bases in the middle. The CDR3 runs to 13 residues. Germline CDR1 SEHNR, CDR2 FQNEAQ (reference sequence). The CDR3, as DNA: TGTGCCAGCAGCTTAGGGTCGGGAAGTCGGGAGTACTTC. It encodes CASSLGSGSREYF.

This chain joins TRBV5-6 and TRBJ2-1, with 8 bases lining up with TRBD2. Trimming at V came to 4 bases and at J to 5 bases, leaving 8 bases not matched to a gene. Germline lookup yields CDR1 SGHDT and CDR2 YYEEEE. The CDR3 covers 15 residues. CDR3 coding DNA: TGTGCCAGCAGCGCTGCGGGAGGCCCGAACAATGAGCAGTTCTTC. It codes for CASSAAGGPNNEQFF. Full variable domain (remainder filled in from reference TRBV5-6 and TRBJ2-1): DAGVTQSPTHLIKTRGQQVTLRCSPKSGHDTVSWYQQALGQGPQFIFQYYEEEERQRGNFPDRFSGHQFPNYSSELNVNALLLGDSALYLCASSAAGGPNNEQFFGPGTRLTVL.

This clone was counted a few times. The chain has TRBV4-1 and TRBJ2-7, with 9 bases matching TRBD2. The CDR3 totals 17 residues. Losses at the gene ends were 2 bases for V and 0 bases for J; bases not matched to a gene: 8. CDR1 is MGHRA, CDR2 YSYEKL, per germline. The DNA of the CDR3 is TGCGCCAGCAGCCAAATTCGTCTAGCGGGGTACTCCTACGAGCAGTACTTC. It codes for CASSQIRLAGYSYEQYF.

The V gene is TRBV25-1, the J gene TRBJ1-1; a weak D match, TRBD1 (6 bases). Germline V gene sequence: CDR1 MGHDK, CDR2 SYGVNS. The CDR3 spans 13 residues. V gave up 9 bases and J gave up 5 bases, with 16 bases separating them. The CDR3, as DNA: TGTGCCAGTTCATGGGGGGGCGGAACTGAAGCTTTCTTT. Translated, it gives CASSWGGGTEAFF.

CDR3 bases: TGTGCCAGCAGACAGAGCTCCTATAATTCACCCCTCCACTTT. The encoded protein is CASRQSSYNSPLHF. V usage is TRBV6-5 and J usage is TRBJ1-6; D uncertain. Trimming took 6 bases from V and 0 from J, leaving 6 bases between them. Germline V gene data show CDR1 as MNHEY and CDR2 as SVGAGI. The CDR3 is 14 amino acids.

This clone came up once. This chain joins TRBV29-1 and TRBJ2-5, with D possibly being TRBD1 (6 bases). The last part of the DNA fits TRBJ2-7 better; the J call may be wrong. Looked up from germline, CDR1 is SQVTM and CDR2 is ANQGSEA. This CDR3 comprises 14 residues. CDR3 loop: CSALGVIGGYEQYF. The CDR3 coding sequence is TGCAGCGCCCTGGGGGTGATAGGGGGCTACGAGCAGTACTTC.

This rearrangement joins TRBV7-3 to TRBJ2-2; weak D call: TRBD2 (5 bases). This CDR3 comprises 14 residues. Germline V gene lookup returns CDR1 SGHTA and CDR2 FQGTGA. Trimming took off 0 bases at V and 3 bases at J, with 5 bases between the two ends. The CDR3 here is CASSLTRDTGELFF. CDR3 nucleotide sequence: TGTGCCAGCAGCTTAACGCGGGACACCGGGGAGCTGTTTTTT.

The J gene is TRBJ1-1, the V gene TRBV19, with D perhaps matching TRBD1 (5 bases). The CDR3 has 14 residues. Germline V lookup: CDR1 LNHDA, CDR2 SQIVND (reference sequence). The V end was cut by 4 bases, the J end by 3 bases, with 12 bases between. CDR3 sequence reads: CASSTTGLYTEAFF. The CDR3 coding sequence is TGTGCCAGTAGTACCACGGGACTTTACACTGAAGCTTTCTTT.

The CDR3 loop is CASSRPAPGSRAFF. The CDR3 coding sequence is TGTGCCAGCAGCCGACCGGCTCCGGGGAGCAGGGCTTTCTTT. The chain couples TRBV7-3 to TRBJ1-1; D is ambiguous. V was shortened by 5 bases and J by 11 bases, with 21 bases between the two germline ends. This CDR3 is built from 14 residues. Germline V lookup: CDR1 SGHTA, CDR2 FQGTGA. Using reference TRBV7-3 and TRBJ1-1 for the parts outside the CDR3, the full variable domain is GAGVSQTPSNKVTEKGKYVELRCDPISGHTALYWYRQSLGQGPEFLIYFQGTGAADDSGLPNDRFFAVRPEGSVSTLKIQRTERGDSAVYLCASSRPAPGSRAFFGQGTRLTVV.

In this sample, this clone turned up many times. The chain uses TRBV6-5 and TRBJ1-2; D perhaps matches TRBD1 (6 bases). CDR3 length equals 11 residues. V was pared by 6 bases and J by 8 bases, with 10 bases between. CDR1 is MNHEY and CDR2 is SVGAGI in the germline V gene. Here the CDR3 reads CASSQGSGYTF. In DNA form, the CDR3 reads TGTGCCAGCAGCCAGGGGTCCGGCTACACCTTC.

V usage is TRBV5-4 and J usage is TRBJ2-1; 9 bases match TRBD1. V shed 2 bases, J shed 4 bases, and the junction held 4 bases outside the gene matches. This CDR3 comprises 15 residues. Germline values: CDR1 SGHNT, CDR2 YYREEE (reference sequence). DNA for the CDR3: TGTGCCAGCAGCTTTCCGGGACAGGGTTACAATGAGCAGTTCTTC. Translating it yields CASSFPGQGYNEQFF.

The J gene is TRBJ2-7, the V gene TRBV10-3, with TRBD1 identical over 7 bases. J was trimmed by 3 bases and V by 8 bases; bases with no gene match: 7. The CDR3 runs 13 residues. Looked up from germline, CDR1 is ENHRY and CDR2 is SYGVKD. The CDR3 nucleotides are TGTGCCATCCAGGACAGGAAAAACTACGAGCAGTACTTC. Its protein is CAIQDRKNYEQYF.

This clone was picked up a small number of times. The rearrangement uses TRBV12-1 and TRBJ2-7; the DNA was not used to check the table's D call, TRBD2. TRBV12-1 is reported as a pseudogene. This CDR3 comprises 15 residues. CDR3 amino acids: CASSPPLAGAYEQYF. As DNA, the CDR3 is TGTGCCAGCAGCCCCCCCCTAGCGGGGGCCTACGAGCAGTACTTC.

The rearrangement joins TRBV5-1 to TRBJ2-7; the D gene is possibly TRBD2 (6 bases). Germline V gene lookup returns CDR1 SGHRS and CDR2 YFSETQ. The CDR3 consists of 15 residues. Trimming left V 4 bases short and J 0 bases short, with 14 bases between. CDR3 sequence (DNA): TGCGCCAGCAGCCAAGAGGCGGGAACCTCCTACGAGCAGTACTTC. It is translated as CASSQEAGTSYEQYF.

This clone was detected a few times. The chain combines TRBV6-1 with TRBJ2-7, with 9 bases matching TRBD2. The CDR3 spans 13 residues. The V segment lost 8 bases and the J segment 3 bases; nucleotides outside the gene matches: 5. Per the germline V gene, CDR1 is MNHNS and CDR2 is SASEGT. The CDR3 nucleotides are TGTGCCAGCTGGGTAGCGGGGGTCTACGAGCAGTACTTC. Translation gives CASWVAGVYEQYF.

This chain connects TRBV7-8 to TRBJ2-2; D is unclear. Germline CDR1 reads SGHVS; CDR2 reads FQNEAQ. Between the trimmed V and J ends, which lost 7 bases and 1 base, there was a span of 10 bases. This CDR3 has 14 residues. CDR3 sequence: CASNLRVNTGELFF. The CDR3 DNA follows: TGTGCCAGCAATTTACGGGTGAACACCGGGGAGCTGTTTTTT.